Below are 20 T cell receptor beta chains sequenced from a single sample in a study of blood T cell repertoires in COVID-19. Measured with immunoSEQ multiplex PCR; TCRdb has only the in-frame clones, and not every one. The top ten clones hold more than 3.5% of a sample with roughly 92,000 clones, 85% to 90% of them seen once. The material sequenced was peripheral blood. The origin of the receptors is a woman aged 80 or over with active or convalescent COVID-19.

This chain's CDR3 is CASSQNAMRQGYPEAFF. Here the CDR3 DNA reads TGTGCCAGCAGCCAAAATGCGATGCGACAGGGATACCCTGAAGCTTTCTTT. The rearrangement links TRBV3-1 (or the pseudogene TRBV3-2) to TRBJ1-1; TRBD1 agrees at 7 bases. Germline-derived CDR1 and CDR2 are LGHDT and YNNKEL (reference sequence). Trimming at V came to 2 bases and at J to 6 bases, leaving 15 bases not matched to a gene. The CDR3 is 17 amino acids.

The chain carries TRBV28 and TRBJ2-2, with D maybe TRBD1 (5 bases). The V gene's germline CDR1 is MDHEN and CDR2 SYDVKM. CDR3 size: 15 residues. The V and J ends lost 6 bases and 6 bases respectively, with 17 bases between them. As DNA, the CDR3 is TGTGCCAGCAGCCCAGGGTTGGGGTCCGCCGGGGAGCTGTTTTTT. Translated: CASSPGLGSAGELFF. Full variable domain (rest looked up from reference TRBV28 and TRBJ2-2): DVKVTQSSRYLVKRTGEKVFLECVQDMDHENMFWYRQDPGLGLRLIYFSYDVKMKEKGDIPEGYSVSREKKERFSLILESASTNQTSMYLCASSPGLGSAGELFFGEGSRLTVL.

The V call is TRBV5-1, the J call TRBJ1-5, with 9 nucleotides matching TRBD1. V trimming: 6 bases; J trimming: 2 bases; junction bases outside the gene matches: 6. Germline CDR1 SGHRS, CDR2 YFSETQ. The CDR3 has 15 amino acids. The CDR3 DNA is TGCGCCAGCAAACTGACAGGGGGTGGCAATCAGCCCCAGCATTTT. Translated: CASKLTGGGNQPQHF.

The rearrangement joins TRBV5-4 to TRBJ2-7, with 14 positions matching TRBD2. The CDR3 has 17 amino acids. Germline V gene data show CDR1 as SGHNT and CDR2 as YYREEE (reference sequence). V was pared by 3 bases and J by 2 bases, with 7 bases of the junction left unmatched. This CDR3 reads CASSWTKGLAGAYEQYF. The CDR3 nucleotides are TGTGCCAGCAGCTGGACCAAGGGACTAGCGGGGGCCTACGAGCAGTACTTC.

This chain joins TRBV7-9 and TRBJ1-2; TRBD1 matches 10 bases. The CDR3 loop spans 16 amino acids. Germline CDR1 SEHNR, CDR2 FQNEAQ (reference sequence). With V trimmed by 0 bases and J by 8 bases, 9 bases remained unmatched. The CDR3 loop reads CASSLARDRGRGGYTF. As DNA, the CDR3 is TGTGCCAGCAGCTTAGCCCGGGACAGGGGACGAGGGGGCTACACCTTC.

This clone was recorded only once. V is TRBV9 and J is TRBJ2-1, with TRBD1 matching over 7 bases. With 3 bases clipped from V and 9 bases from J, the junction kept 15 bases outside the gene matches. Germline assignment: CDR1 SGDLS and CDR2 YYNGEE. CDR3 length: 16 residues. The chain's CDR3 is CASSGRDRALDREQFF. CDR3 bases: TGTGCCAGCAGCGGCCGGGACAGAGCACTTGACCGTGAGCAGTTCTTC.

This chain connects TRBV6-6 to TRBJ2-7, with 10 bases identical to TRBD1. This CDR3 region has 15 residues. J was trimmed by 2 bases and V by 6 bases; bases with no gene match: 7. Germline-derived CDR1 and CDR2 are MNHNY and SVGAGI (reference sequence). The CDR3, as DNA: TGTGCCAGCAGAGAACCCGGGACAGGGGCCTACGAGCAGTACTTC. It specifies CASREPGTGAYEQYF.

J is TRBJ2-6 and V is TRBV27; D might be TRBD1 (5 bases). Germline CDR1 reads MNHEY; CDR2 reads SMNVEV (reference sequence). This CDR3 has 15 residues. The germline V and J ends were trimmed by 5 bases and 0 bases, with 8 bases remaining between them. CDR3 loop: CASSPDSSGANVLTF. The CDR3 DNA is TGTGCCAGCAGTCCCGACAGCTCTGGGGCCAACGTCCTGACTTTC.

This clone was seen a few times. The chain couples TRBV28 to TRBJ1-4, with TRBD1 matching 7 bases. V lost 6 bases to trimming and J lost 8 bases; unmatched junction nucleotides: 12. Germline V gene data show CDR1 as MDHEN and CDR2 as SYDVKM. This CDR3 has 15 amino acids. The CDR3 loop reads CASRDDDRVREKLFF. CDR3 coding DNA: TGTGCCAGCAGGGACGACGACAGGGTTCGGGAAAAACTGTTTTTT.

This clone was detected a few times. V usage is TRBV12-3 or TRBV12-4 and J usage is TRBJ1-2; no definite D call. V gave up 5 bases and J gave up 5 bases, with 12 bases separating them. The CDR3 is 13 residues long. The CDR3 loop is CASSPTGQYGYTF. The CDR3 nucleotides read TGTGCCAGCAGTCCAACGGGTCAGTATGGCTACACCTTC.

V gene TRBV5-4 combines with J gene TRBJ2-2, with 12 bases lining up with TRBD1. CDR1 and CDR2 (germline): SGHNT, YYREEE (reference sequence). The CDR3 extends over 17 amino acids. The ends lost 4 bases at V and 7 bases at J; junction bases unmatched: 11. The CDR3 here is CASSPPPGQGAGGELFF. DNA of the CDR3: TGTGCCAGCAGCCCCCCCCCGGGACAGGGGGCCGGCGGGGAGCTGTTTTTT.

The chain joins TRBV18 to TRBJ2-4, with D hard to call. The CDR3 runs 13 residues. Germline values: CDR1 KGHSH, CDR2 LQKENI. Deletions cut 6 bases from V and 7 bases from J, with 13 bases between. The CDR3 nucleotides read TGTGCCAGCTCTCCTTTAATCGGGAACATTCAGTACTTC. Translated, it gives CASSPLIGNIQYF.

The chain couples TRBV6-2 or TRBV6-3 to TRBJ1-6, with a possible D match to TRBD1 (6 bases). Per germline, CDR1 MNHEY and CDR2 SVGEGT. With 5 bases removed from V and 10 bases from J, the gap between germline ends came to 9 bases. This CDR3 region has 12 residues. CDR3 bases: TGTGCCAGCAGTCGCCAGGGGTCACCCCTCCACTTT. Encoded protein: CASSRQGSPLHF.

The chain combines TRBV5-1 with TRBJ2-1; possible D gene TRBD1, 6 bases. The ends were cut back, 4 bases at V and 8 bases at J, with 16 bases in the middle. The CDR3 runs to 14 residues. Germline-derived CDR1 and CDR2 are SGHRS and YFSETQ. The chain's CDR3 is CASSLWTASDEQFF. The CDR3 DNA sequence: TGCGCCAGCAGCCTGTGGACAGCCAGCGATGAGCAGTTCTTC.

This chain joins TRBV20-1 and TRBJ2-1; 8 nucleotides align to TRBD2. CDR1 is DFQATT and CDR2 is SNEGSKA in the germline V gene (reference sequence). V was clipped by 3 bases and J by 0 bases; unmatched bases: 4. The CDR3 covers 15 residues. The CDR3 sequence is CSASSAGGSYNEQFF. The CDR3 DNA is TGCAGTGCTAGTTCCGCGGGGGGCTCCTACAATGAGCAGTTCTTC.

V usage is TRBV19 and J usage is TRBJ2-7, with 8 bases fitting TRBD1. The CDR3 loop spans 16 amino acids. Germline V gene data show CDR1 as LNHDA and CDR2 as SQIVND (reference sequence). Germline trimming cut 5 bases from V and 2 bases from J; bases unmatched to any gene: 11. The CDR3 bases are TGTGCCAGTAGTGCCCCAGGACAGGGTCCGACCTACGAGCAGTACTTC. Translation: CASSAPGQGPTYEQYF.

The chain has TRBV4-3 and TRBJ1-5; D is unclear. Germline V gene sequence: CDR1 LGHNA, CDR2 YSLEER. The CDR3 runs to 13 residues. Trimming took off 0 bases at V and 5 bases at J, with 5 bases between the two ends. The CDR3 DNA reads as TGCGCCAGCAGCCAAGATCCAGATCAGCCCCAGCATTTT. Its protein is CASSQDPDQPQHF.

The V call is TRBV10-3, the J call TRBJ1-5; perhaps TRBD1 as D (6 bases). Germline CDR1 ENHRY, CDR2 SYGVKD. The CDR3 consists of 14 residues. V was cut by 4 bases and J by 4 bases, with 11 bases left in between. The CDR3 sequence is CAISGVTGNQPQHF. In DNA, the CDR3 is TGTGCCATCAGTGGGGTTACAGGGAATCAGCCCCAGCATTTT.

The chain has TRBV2 and TRBJ1-5; the match to TRBD1 covers 7 bases. The CDR3 extends over 17 amino acids. Germline V gene lookup returns CDR1 SNHLY and CDR2 FYNNEI. Trimming at V came to 6 bases and at J to 2 bases, leaving 13 bases not matched to a gene. The CDR3: CASSDHRGDGGNQPQHF. CDR3 in DNA: TGTGCCAGCAGCGATCACAGGGGAGATGGGGGCAATCAGCCCCAGCATTTT.

This chain links TRBV5-1 with TRBJ2-7; 10 nucleotides line up with TRBD1. V dropped 3 bases and J dropped 2; count of bases not matched to a gene: 2. This CDR3 is built from 14 residues. Germline V gene lookup returns CDR1 SGHRS and CDR2 YFSETQ. This CDR3 reads CASSSGQGAYEQYF. CDR3 nucleotide sequence: TGCGCCAGCAGCTCCGGACAGGGGGCCTACGAGCAGTACTTC.